One sample yielded the 21 T cell receptor beta chains listed below, sequenced in a study of cytomegalovirus exposure and HLA in healthy donors. Data came from immunoSEQ multiplex PCR; TCRdb stores just in-frame clones and leaves some out. The repertoire holds 110,000 or so clones, with approximately 88% as singletons. The sequenced sample consisted of PBMCs. These receptors were obtained from a man aged 18-30 years in good health and CMV-seronegative.

A single count supports this clone. V is TRBV6-5 and J is TRBJ2-2, with a weak D call TRBD1 (6 bases). Per the germline V gene, CDR1 is MNHEY and CDR2 is SVGAGI. This CDR3 has 13 amino acids. Trimming left V 5 bases short and J 7 bases short, with 11 bases between. CDR3 residues: CASSTGFDGELFF. The CDR3 DNA is TGTGCCAGCAGTACAGGGTTCGACGGGGAGCTGTTTTTT.

The chain carries TRBV9 and TRBJ2-1; D unclear. Trimming pared 0 bases from V and 6 bases from J, leaving 7 bases between. CDR1 SGDLS and CDR2 YYNGEE come from the germline V gene. The CDR3 consists of 13 residues. The DNA for the CDR3 is TGTGCCAGCAGCGTAGTTCCACTCAATGAGCAGTTCTTC. It encodes CASSVVPLNEQFF.

In its sample, this clone was seen once. This chain joins TRBV5-1 and TRBJ1-2; 9 bases map to TRBD1. The germline V gene has CDR1 SGHRS and CDR2 YFSETQ. Germline trimming cut 3 bases from V and 8 bases from J; bases unmatched to any gene: 5. CDR3 length: 13 amino acids. The CDR3 nucleotides are TGCGCCAGCAGCTCACGGGACAGGGAAGGCTACACCTTC. It codes for CASSSRDREGYTF.

This clone appeared a few times. The chain has TRBV4-1 and TRBJ2-7; TRBD2 is a possible D gene (6 bases). The CDR3 covers 14 residues. CDR1 is MGHRA, CDR2 YSYEKL, per germline. Between the trimmed V and J ends, which lost 4 bases and 4 bases, there was a span of 14 bases. The CDR3: CASSREPGTYEQYF. CDR3 nucleotides: TGCGCCAGCAGCCGAGAACCTGGGACTTACGAGCAGTACTTC.

The chain links TRBV11-2 to TRBJ2-3; D remains ambiguous. The germline gives CDR1 SGHAT, CDR2 FQNNGV. The CDR3 is 14 amino acids. V shed 2 bases and J shed 2 bases, with 8 bases lying between them. The CDR3 loop reads CASSLSPITDTQYF. The CDR3 DNA reads TGTGCCAGCAGCTTATCCCCCATCACAGATACGCAGTATTTT.

The CDR3 protein is CATSRLTGQAVSGNTIYF. CDR3 nucleotide sequence: TGTGCCACCAGCAGACTAACGGGACAGGCTGTCTCTGGAAACACCATATATTTT. The gene calls are TRBV15 and TRBJ1-3, with TRBD1 identical over 8 bases. The CDR3 covers 18 residues. V gave up 2 bases and J gave up 0 bases; unmatched junction bases: 9. Germline V gives CDR1 LNHNV, CDR2 YYDKDF (reference sequence).

J is TRBJ2-2 and V is TRBV11-2, with 7 bases that match TRBD1. Germline trimming cut 3 bases from V and 1 base from J; bases unmatched to any gene: 5. The CDR3 is 16 residues long. Germline CDR1 SGHAT, CDR2 FQNNGV. Here the CDR3 reads CASSFPQGVNTGELFF. CDR3 nucleotides: TGTGCCAGCAGCTTCCCGCAGGGGGTGAACACCGGGGAGCTGTTTTTT.

Worth noting for this clone: One end of the junction varies from germline; a read error may be responsible. The V and J genes are TRBV5-1 and TRBJ2-2, with unresolved D. The germline CDR1 and CDR2 sequences are SGHRS and YFSETQ. CDR3 length equals 14 residues. The CDR3 region is CASSLNTYTGELFF. CDR3 coding DNA: TGTGCCAGCAGCTTGAACACCTACACCGGGGAGCTGTTTTTT.

This clone showed up just a few times. The chain is built from TRBV13 and TRBJ1-1; TRBD1 matches at 9 bases. Trimming took 5 bases from V and 1 from J; bases not matched to a gene: 5. This CDR3 contains 15 residues. Germline V gives CDR1 PRHDT, CDR2 FYEKMQ (reference sequence). DNA of the CDR3: TGTGCCAGCAGCGGAACGGGACAGGGGAACACTGAAGCTTTCTTT. This encodes CASSGTGQGNTEAFF.

CDR3 sequence: CASSLFPGGPSDTQYF. The CDR3 DNA follows: TGTGCCAGCAGCTTATTTCCGGGGGGGCCTTCAGATACGCAGTATTTT. The rearrangement joins TRBV7-2 to TRBJ2-3; TRBD2 matches 8 bases. V lost 2 bases to trimming and J lost 4 bases; unmatched junction nucleotides: 8. Looked up from germline, CDR1 is SGHTA and CDR2 is FQGNSA. The CDR3 length is 16 residues. The entire variable domain, with the rest obtained from reference TRBV7-2 and TRBJ2-3, is as follows: GAGVSQSPSNKVTEKGKDVELRCDPISGHTALYWYRQSLGQGLEFLIYFQGNSAPDKSGLPSDRFSAERTGGSVSTLTIQRTQQEDSAVYLCASSLFPGGPSDTQYFGPGTRLTVL.

This clone was counted once. The gene calls are TRBV21-1 and TRBJ1-5; the listed D gene, TRBD1, was not tested against the DNA. TRBV21-1 is a pseudogene locus. The CDR3 loop spans 13 amino acids. The CDR3, as DNA: TGTGCCCAGGCAAGAACAGGGCGGCAGCCCCAGCATTTT. Its translation is CAQARTGRQPQHF.

V and J are TRBV4-3 and TRBJ1-6; a weak D match, TRBD1 (5 bases). The CDR3 runs 19 residues. Trimming removed 3 bases from V and 3 bases from J, with 21 bases in between. Germline CDR1 and CDR2: LGHNA and YSLEER. The CDR3 is CASSQAATGGGGYNSPLHF. The CDR3 DNA reads TGCGCCAGCAGCCAGGCGGCCACGGGGGGTGGCGGCTATAATTCACCCCTCCACTTT.

A remark on this clone: This sample includes further DNA sequences coding for the same CDR3. The chain links TRBV5-1 to TRBJ1-1; D gene uncertain. The CDR3 has 13 amino acids. V gave up 0 bases and J gave up 1 base, with 4 bases separating them. Germline V CDR1 and CDR2: SGHRS, YFSETQ. The CDR3 is CASSLAGNTEAFF. The CDR3 region has the DNA TGCGCCAGCAGCTTGGCAGGGAACACTGAAGCTTTCTTT.

The chain is built from TRBV27 and TRBJ2-3; D gene ambiguous. Germline loops: CDR1 MNHEY, CDR2 SMNVEV (reference sequence). The CDR3 runs to 12 residues. V was shortened by 0 bases and J by 4 bases, with 2 bases between the two germline ends. In nucleotides, the CDR3 is TGTGCCAGCAGTTTATCCGCAGATACGCAGTATTTT. Residues: CASSLSADTQYF.

This clone was seen a single time. This chain uses TRBV18 with TRBJ1-1; maybe TRBD1 (5 bases). V was shortened by 5 bases and J by 1 base, with 11 bases between the two germline ends. Germline loops: CDR1 KGHSH, CDR2 LQKENI. CDR3 length equals 14 residues. The CDR3 coding sequence is TGTGCCAGCTCATTTGACGGACAGAACACTGAAGCTTTCTTT. Its protein is CASSFDGQNTEAFF.

The V gene is TRBV5-1, the J gene TRBJ2-2; D is possibly TRBD1 (8 bases). V lost 1 base and J 5 bases, leaving 15 bases between the germline ends. This CDR3 spans 16 amino acids. Germline assignment: CDR1 SGHRS and CDR2 YFSETQ. CDR3 residues: CASSLSTGEGTGELFF. The CDR3 DNA follows: TGCGCCAGCAGCTTGTCGACAGGGGAGGGGACCGGGGAGCTGTTTTTT.

The gene calls are TRBV11-2 and TRBJ1-5; 10 nucleotides align to TRBD1. The junction had 3 bases not matched to a gene; V was cut back by 2 bases and J by 5 bases. CDR3 size: 15 residues. Looked up from germline, CDR1 is SGHAT and CDR2 is FQNNGV. CDR3 protein: CASSLTGTGDQPQHF. Written as DNA, the CDR3 is TGTGCCAGCAGCTTAACCGGGACAGGGGATCAGCCCCAGCATTTT.

The genes are TRBV19 and TRBJ2-7, with 11 bases fitting TRBD2. V gave up 4 bases and J gave up 7 bases; unmatched junction bases: 15. CDR1 and CDR2 (germline): LNHDA, SQIVND (reference sequence). This CDR3 spans 17 amino acids. The CDR3 DNA follows: TGTGCCAGTAGTAAGAGACTAGCGGGGTCTGTCCTACGGGAGCAGTACTTC. It yields the protein CASSKRLAGSVLREQYF.

The chain combines TRBV27 with TRBJ2-2; D is perhaps TRBD1 (5 bases). The V end lost 6 bases, the J end lost 8 bases, and 13 bases lay between the germline ends. CDR3 length: 13 residues. Germline CDR1 MNHEY, CDR2 SMNVEV (reference sequence). CDR3 region: CASRFQGMGELFF. CDR3 DNA sequence: TGTGCCAGCAGGTTTCAGGGAATGGGGGAGCTGTTTTTT.

The J gene is TRBJ2-5, the V gene TRBV27, with 7 bases that match TRBD1. From germline, CDR1 is MNHEY and CDR2 SMNVEV (reference sequence). V shed 6 bases and J 4 bases; nucleotides not matched to a gene: 5. The CDR3 length is 13 residues. CDR3 DNA: TGTGCCAGCAGGGGACAGACAATAGAGACCCAGTACTTC. This gives the protein CASRGQTIETQYF.

Regarding this clone: This sample includes further DNA sequences coding for the same CDR3. CDR3 region: CASSERGGNQPQHF. DNA of the CDR3: TGTGCCAGCAGTGAAAGGGGTGGCAATCAGCCCCAGCATTTT. The chain recombines TRBV6-1 with TRBJ1-5; D might be TRBD1 (5 bases). This CDR3 region has 14 residues. Germline V CDR1 and CDR2: MNHNS, SASEGT. The V end lost 2 bases, the J end lost 2 bases, and 7 bases lay between the germline ends.